These T cell receptor beta chains were read from a single sample in a study of T cell clusters in autoimmune cytopenias. For each CDR3 protein, TCRdb gives one entry from its re-call of the multiplex PCR reads, without DNA. Recorded for this sample: thousands of distinct CDR3 sequences. Source material: peripheral blood. These receptors were obtained from a human donor with an autoimmune cytopenia or autoimmune hepatitis (not recorded which). CDR3s include the opening cysteine and the closing phenylalanine or tryptophan. Some rows mark clone size as missing; the rest say once, few, many or name a class of expanded clone.

TRBJ1-1 TRBV6-1 medium-sized CASTTGQGSIRNTEAFF
TRBJ1-5 TRBV19 . CASSITGYSNQPQHF
TRBJ1-1 TRBV6-1 . CAGRDRRMNTEAFF
TRBJ1-5 TRBV6-1 . CASRGAGVNQPQHF
TRBJ1-1 TRBV29-1 medium-sized CSHTRGYTEAFF
TRBJ2-7 TRBV29-1 medium-sized CSVEGLGVEQYF
TRBJ2-4 TRBV6-2/TRBV6-3 . CASGSRASGWMAKNIQYF
TRBJ2-3 TRBV5-1 . CASSLGLAGGRSTQYF
TRBJ1-1 TRBV6-2/TRBV6-3 medium-sized CASSYGGGRNTEAFF
TRBJ2-7 TRBV6-5 . CASSGGTSGSYEQYF
TRBJ2-3 TRBV19 medium-sized CATNRGPGDTQYF
TRBJ2-5 TRBV4-1 . CASSHRLAGAQETQYF
TRBJ2-7 TRBV6-5 . CASARGTGFDEQYF
TRBJ1-2 TRBV5-1 . CASSLGTGSLYGYTF
TRBJ2-2 TRBV19 medium-sized CASSMGKENTGELFF